These 13 T cell receptor beta chains share one sample of origin, sequenced in a study of cytotoxic CD8 clonotypes in ibrutinib-treated CLL. Data came from immunoSEQ multiplex PCR; TCRdb stores just in-frame clones and leaves some out. The data show hundreds of thousands of clones, with 60% to 80% seen just once and around 5.9% held by the top ten. The source was PBMCs, collected after 12 months of ibrutinib treatment. The receptors come from a human donor with chronic lymphocytic leukemia.

The chain uses TRBV10-3 and TRBJ2-1; 10 bases fit TRBD2. The CDR3 totals 14 residues. J was trimmed by 9 bases and V by 5 bases; bases with no gene match: 7. Germline CDR1 ENHRY, CDR2 SYGVKD. Here the CDR3 DNA reads TGTGCCATCAGTCTAGCGGGAGAGGTGAGTGAGCAGTTCTTC. It specifies CAISLAGEVSEQFF.

This chain connects TRBV27 to TRBJ2-5; 7 positions agree with TRBD2. This CDR3 is built from 13 residues. Trimming cost V 6 bases and J 5 bases; bases outside gene matches: 6. In germline, CDR1 is MNHEY, CDR2 SMNVEV (reference sequence). CDR3 residues: CASSGGFSETQYF. In nucleotides, the CDR3 is TGTGCCAGCAGCGGGGGGTTTAGCGAGACCCAGTACTTC.

This clone was recorded once. CDR3 coding DNA: TGTGCCAGCAGCTCTCAGGGGGCTGGCTACACCTTC. It codes for CASSSQGAGYTF. J is TRBJ1-2 and V is TRBV7-2; 8 nucleotides align to TRBD1. This CDR3 contains 12 residues. Germline values: CDR1 SGHTA, CDR2 FQGNSA. The V and J ends lost 4 bases and 7 bases, in that order; junction bases with no gene match: 2. Full variable domain (rest looked up from reference TRBV7-2 and TRBJ1-2): GAGVSQSPSNKVTEKGKDVELRCDPISGHTALYWYRQSLGQGLEFLIYFQGNSAPDKSGLPSDRFSAERTGGSVSTLTIQRTQQEDSAVYLCASSSQGAGYTFGSGTRLTVV.

The chain carries TRBV6-6 and TRBJ2-5, with TRBD2 identical over 10 bases. J lost 8 bases, V lost 2 bases, and 8 bases had no gene match. CDR1 and CDR2 (germline): MNHNY, SVGAGI (reference sequence). The CDR3 loop spans 15 amino acids. In DNA, the CDR3 is TGTGCCAGCAGTTACGATGGTCTAGCGGGAGAAACCCAGTACTTC. Translating it yields CASSYDGLAGETQYF.

The chain links TRBV7-2 to TRBJ2-5, with D unclear. The germline CDR1 and CDR2 sequences are SGHTA and FQGNSA. The CDR3 consists of 13 residues. Trimming removed 1 base from V and 5 bases from J, with 8 bases in between. The CDR3 loop reads CASSLGGRETQYF. For the CDR3, the DNA is TGTGCCAGCAGCTTAGGAGGCCGGGAGACCCAGTACTTC.

This clone was seen more than once but under ten times. J is TRBJ2-7 and V is TRBV15, with D perhaps TRBD2 (6 bases). The CDR3 runs to 14 residues. Germline V gene data show CDR1 as LNHNV and CDR2 as YYDKDF (reference sequence). Trimming pared 1 base from V and 2 bases from J, leaving 9 bases between. The CDR3 loop reads CATSRGAGTYEQYF. The CDR3 bases are TGTGCCACCAGCAGAGGGGCGGGGACCTACGAGCAGTACTTC.

This chain uses TRBV19 with TRBJ2-7; a weak D match, TRBD2 (6 bases). There are 14 residues in the CDR3. The germline V and J ends were trimmed by 7 bases and 2 bases, with 15 bases remaining between them. CDR1 and CDR2 from the germline V gene are LNHDA and SQIVND (reference sequence). CDR3 amino acids: CASTRAGRPYEQYF. The DNA of the CDR3 is TGTGCCAGTACCAGGGCGGGACGACCCTACGAGCAGTACTTC.

The rearrangement uses TRBV4-2 and TRBJ1-6; 7 nucleotides match TRBD1. Germline CDR1 LGHNA, CDR2 YNFKEQ. This CDR3 contains 17 residues. The ends lost 1 base at V and 9 bases at J; junction bases unmatched: 12. CDR3 DNA: TGTGCCAGCAGCCAAGCGGCCACCCAGGGGGGGGGTTCACCCCTCCACTTT. It specifies CASSQAATQGGGSPLHF.

The J gene is TRBJ1-4, the V gene TRBV7-2, with 9 bases that match TRBD1. CDR1 SGHTA and CDR2 FQGNSA come from the germline V gene. This CDR3 is built from 19 residues. The V segment lost 1 base and the J segment 8 bases; nucleotides outside the gene matches: 17. The CDR3 coding sequence is TGTGCCAGCAGCTTAGTACCCCTGGGACAGGGTGGGATCAGGGAAAAACTGTTTTTT. Its protein product is CASSLVPLGQGGIREKLFF.

In its sample, this clone was seen once. The V gene is TRBV6-5, the J gene TRBJ1-5, with 8 bases lining up with TRBD1. V was clipped by 6 bases and J by 6 bases; unmatched bases: 7. Germline CDR1 reads MNHEY; CDR2 reads SVGAGI. CDR3 size: 14 residues. The DNA of the CDR3 is TGTGCCAGCAGCAACAGGGGGTCGGTTCAGCCCCAGCATTTT. Translation: CASSNRGSVQPQHF.

The rearrangement joins TRBV28 to TRBJ2-3; no firm D call. CDR3 length equals 14 residues. Trimming took off 3 bases at V and 0 bases at J, with 7 bases between the two ends. Germline values: CDR1 MDHEN, CDR2 SYDVKM. The CDR3 here is CASSFIKSTDTQYF. For the CDR3, the DNA is TGTGCCAGCAGTTTCATCAAGAGCACAGATACGCAGTATTTT. Variable domain in full (rest from reference TRBV28 and TRBJ2-3): DVKVTQSSRYLVKRTGEKVFLECVQDMDHENMFWYRQDPGLGLRLIYFSYDVKMKEKGDIPEGYSVSREKKERFSLILESASTNQTSMYLCASSFIKSTDTQYFGPGTRLTVL.

The genes are TRBV12-5 and TRBJ1-5; D remains ambiguous. Looked up from germline, CDR1 is LGHNT and CDR2 is FRNRAP. V was pared by 7 bases and J by 0 bases, with 19 bases between. This CDR3 is built from 17 residues. The CDR3 loop is CASASNPLGYSNQPQHF. The CDR3, as DNA: TGTGCTAGTGCCTCAAACCCTCTTGGGTATAGCAATCAGCCCCAGCATTTT.

The V gene is TRBV5-1, the J gene TRBJ1-2; D unclear. Germline CDR1 reads SGHRS; CDR2 reads YFSETQ. The CDR3 is 12 amino acids. V was cut by 4 bases and J by 4 bases, with 8 bases left in between. CDR3 coding DNA: TGCGCCAGCAGCACTGAAACCTATGGCTACACCTTC. Protein product: CASSTETYGYTF. Full variable domain (missing parts from reference TRBV5-1 and TRBJ1-2): KAGVTQTPRYLIKTRGQQVTLSCSPISGHRSVSWYQQTPGQGLQFLFEYFSETQRNKGNFPGRFSGRQFSNSRSEMNVSTLELGDSALYLCASSTETYGYTFGSGTRLTVV.